This T cell receptor (beta chain) was observed in a study of post-analysis software for immune sequencing data. Study as a whole: Courses of disease covered relapsing-remitting, secondary progressive and progressive-relapsing multiple sclerosis.

Incorporated into the TCR beta cDNA libraries were unique molecular identifiers, which served to reduce PCR and sequencing biases. T cells numbering about 0.85 to 10 million yielded cDNA molecules that totaled roughly 0.5 million. TCRdb fed the PCR reads into MiXCR, producing one record per CDR3 protein. The profile shows around 710,000 distinct CDR3 sequences, roughly 50% of them singletons. The table lists this clonotype with a few counts. Its antigen remains unidentified. The V and J ends lost 4 bases and 4 bases, in that order; junction bases with no gene match: 3. Germline CDR1 reads SGHNT; CDR2 reads YYREEE (reference sequence). The CDR3 extends over 15 amino acids. Study-level results: Controls' normalized Chao1 diversity significantly exceeded that of multiple sclerosis patients. Patients carried five TRBV segments more frequently than controls did, and TRBV5-6, TRBV5-1 and TRBV20-1 were among them.

This TCR was sampled from a girl aged 5-17 years with multiple sclerosis. The chain recombines TRBV5-4 with TRBJ1-6; 9 nucleotides line up with TRBD1. Material for sequencing was blood. CDR3 sequence: CASSTDRGYNSPLHF. The CDR3 bases are TGTGCCAGCAGCACTGACAGGGGGTATAATTCACCCCTCCACTTT.